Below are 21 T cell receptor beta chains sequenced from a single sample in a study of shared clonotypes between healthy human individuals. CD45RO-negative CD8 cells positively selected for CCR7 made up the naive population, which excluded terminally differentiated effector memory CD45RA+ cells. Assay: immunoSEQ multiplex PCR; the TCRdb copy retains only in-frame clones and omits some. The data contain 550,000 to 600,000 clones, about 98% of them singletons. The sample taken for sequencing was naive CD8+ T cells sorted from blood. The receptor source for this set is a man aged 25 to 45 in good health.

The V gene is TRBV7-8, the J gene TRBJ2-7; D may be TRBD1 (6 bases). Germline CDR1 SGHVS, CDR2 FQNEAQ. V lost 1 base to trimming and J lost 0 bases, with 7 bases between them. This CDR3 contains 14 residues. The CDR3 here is CASSLGDTSYEQYF. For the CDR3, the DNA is TGTGCCAGCAGCTTAGGGGACACCTCCTACGAGCAGTACTTC.

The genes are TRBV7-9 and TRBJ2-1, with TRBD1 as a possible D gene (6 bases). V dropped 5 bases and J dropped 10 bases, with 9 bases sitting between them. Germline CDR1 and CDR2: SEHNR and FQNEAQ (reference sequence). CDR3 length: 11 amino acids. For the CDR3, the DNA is TGTGCCAGCAGCCCCAGGGGAGAGCAGTTCTTC. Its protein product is CASSPRGEQFF.

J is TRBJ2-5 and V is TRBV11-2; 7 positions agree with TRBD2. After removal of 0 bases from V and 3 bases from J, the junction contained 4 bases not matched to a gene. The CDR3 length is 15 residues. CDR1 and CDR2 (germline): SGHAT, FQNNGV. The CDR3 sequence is CASSLEASGEETQYF. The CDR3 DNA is TGTGCCAGCAGCTTAGAGGCTAGCGGTGAAGAGACCCAGTACTTC.

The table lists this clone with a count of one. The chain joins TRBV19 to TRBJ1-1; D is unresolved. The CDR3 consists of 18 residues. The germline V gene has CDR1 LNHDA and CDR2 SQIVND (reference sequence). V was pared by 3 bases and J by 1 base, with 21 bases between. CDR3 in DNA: TGTGCCAGTAGTATGGCTCCCGATATAGCTTCTCCGAACACTGAAGCTTTCTTT. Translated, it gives CASSMAPDIASPNTEAFF.

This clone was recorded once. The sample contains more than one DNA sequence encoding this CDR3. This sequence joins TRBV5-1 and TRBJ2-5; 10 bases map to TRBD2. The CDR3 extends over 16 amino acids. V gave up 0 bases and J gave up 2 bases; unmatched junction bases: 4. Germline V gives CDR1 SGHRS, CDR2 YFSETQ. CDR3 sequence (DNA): TGCGCCAGCAGCTTGGTTTTAGCGGGAGGTCAAGAGACCCAGTACTTC. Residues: CASSLVLAGGQETQYF.

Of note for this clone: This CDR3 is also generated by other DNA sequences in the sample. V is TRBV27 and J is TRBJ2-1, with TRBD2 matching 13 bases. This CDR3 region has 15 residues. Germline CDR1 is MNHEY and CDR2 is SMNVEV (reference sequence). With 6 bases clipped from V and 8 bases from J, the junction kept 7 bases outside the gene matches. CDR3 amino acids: CASSLGTSGIYEQFF. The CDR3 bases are TGTGCCAGCAGCCTAGGGACTAGCGGGATTTATGAGCAGTTCTTC.

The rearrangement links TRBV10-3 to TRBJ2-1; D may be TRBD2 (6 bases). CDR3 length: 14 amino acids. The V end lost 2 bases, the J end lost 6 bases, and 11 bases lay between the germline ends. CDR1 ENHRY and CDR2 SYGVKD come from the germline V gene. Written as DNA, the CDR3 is TGTGCCATCAGTGAGCGGGAGTTGTTCAATGAGCAGTTCTTC. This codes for CAISERELFNEQFF.

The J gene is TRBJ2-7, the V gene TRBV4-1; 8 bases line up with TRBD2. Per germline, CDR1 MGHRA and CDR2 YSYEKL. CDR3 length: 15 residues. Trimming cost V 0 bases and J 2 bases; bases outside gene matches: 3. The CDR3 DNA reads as TGCGCCAGCAGCCAAGAGCTAGCGGGCCCCTACGAGCAGTACTTC. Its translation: CASSQELAGPYEQYF.

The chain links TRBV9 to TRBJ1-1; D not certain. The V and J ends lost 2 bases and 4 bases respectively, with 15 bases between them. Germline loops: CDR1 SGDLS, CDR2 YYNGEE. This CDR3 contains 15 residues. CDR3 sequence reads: CASSVEGGMGTEAFF. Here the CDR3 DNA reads TGTGCCAGCAGCGTCGAGGGAGGTATGGGCACTGAAGCTTTCTTT.

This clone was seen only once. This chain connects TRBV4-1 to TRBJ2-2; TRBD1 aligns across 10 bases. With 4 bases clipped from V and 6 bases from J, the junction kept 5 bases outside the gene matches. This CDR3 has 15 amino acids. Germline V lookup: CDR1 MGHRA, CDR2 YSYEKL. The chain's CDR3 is CASSRPTGGSGELFF. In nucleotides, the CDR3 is TGCGCCAGCAGCCGCCCGACAGGGGGCTCCGGGGAGCTGTTTTTT.

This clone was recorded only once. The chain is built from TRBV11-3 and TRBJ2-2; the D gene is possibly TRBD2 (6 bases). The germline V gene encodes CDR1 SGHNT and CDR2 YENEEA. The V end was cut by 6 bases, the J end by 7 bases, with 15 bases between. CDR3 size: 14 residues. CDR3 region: CASRPSGDYGELFF. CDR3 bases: TGTGCCAGCAGACCCTCGGGAGACTACGGGGAGCTGTTTTTT.

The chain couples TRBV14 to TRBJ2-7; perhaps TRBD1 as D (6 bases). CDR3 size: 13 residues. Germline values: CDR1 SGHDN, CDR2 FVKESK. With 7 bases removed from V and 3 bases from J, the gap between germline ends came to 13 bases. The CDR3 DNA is TGTGCCAGCACAGTGACAGGATACTACGAGCAGTACTTC. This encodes CASTVTGYYEQYF.

CDR3 DNA sequence: TGCGCCAGCAGCGGGGGGCCAGGGTGGGACTACAATGAGCAGTTCTTC. Translating gives CASSGGPGWDYNEQFF. The V and J genes are TRBV5-1 and TRBJ2-1, with D tentatively TRBD1 or TRBD2 (6 bases each). CDR3 length: 16 residues. CDR1 and CDR2 from the germline V gene are SGHRS and YFSETQ. Trimming left V 4 bases short and J 3 bases short, with 17 bases between.

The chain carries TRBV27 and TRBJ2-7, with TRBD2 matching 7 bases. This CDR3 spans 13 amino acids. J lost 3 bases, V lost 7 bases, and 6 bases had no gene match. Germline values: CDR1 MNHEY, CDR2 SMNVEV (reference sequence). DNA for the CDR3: TGTGCCAGCAAGATAGGCGGGAGCTACGAGCAGTACTTC. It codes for CASKIGGSYEQYF.

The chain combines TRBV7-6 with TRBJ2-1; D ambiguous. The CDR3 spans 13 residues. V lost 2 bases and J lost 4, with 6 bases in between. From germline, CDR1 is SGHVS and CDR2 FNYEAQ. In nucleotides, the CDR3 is TGTGCCAGCAGCTTAACCCGATACAATGAGCAGTTCTTC. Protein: CASSLTRYNEQFF. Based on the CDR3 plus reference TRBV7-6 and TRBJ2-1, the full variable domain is GAGVSQSPRYKVTKRGQDVALRCDPISGHVSLYWYRQALGQGPEFLTYFNYEAQQDKSGLPNDRFSAERPEGSISTLTIQRTEQRDSAMYRCASSLTRYNEQFFGPGTRLTVL.

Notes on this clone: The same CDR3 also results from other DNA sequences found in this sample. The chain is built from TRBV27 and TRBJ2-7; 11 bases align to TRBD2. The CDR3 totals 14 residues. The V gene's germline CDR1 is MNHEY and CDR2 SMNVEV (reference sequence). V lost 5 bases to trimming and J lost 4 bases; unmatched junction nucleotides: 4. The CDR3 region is CASSLAGGLYEQYF. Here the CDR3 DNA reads TGTGCCAGCAGTCTAGCGGGAGGTCTGTACGAGCAGTACTTC.

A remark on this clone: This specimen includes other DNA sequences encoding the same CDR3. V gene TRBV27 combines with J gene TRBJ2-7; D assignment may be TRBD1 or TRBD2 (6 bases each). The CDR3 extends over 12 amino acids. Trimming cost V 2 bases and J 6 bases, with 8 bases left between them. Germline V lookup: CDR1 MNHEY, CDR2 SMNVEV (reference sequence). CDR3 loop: CASSLGGGEQYF. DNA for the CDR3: TGTGCCAGCAGTTTAGGAGGGGGCGAGCAGTACTTC.

The CDR3 DNA reads TGTGCCAGCAGCTTAGCGGTGGTTGGAGAGACCCAGTACTTC. Translated, it gives CASSLAVVGETQYF. The chain links TRBV7-2 to TRBJ2-5; D call uncertain. Deletions cut 0 bases from V and 4 bases from J, with 9 bases between. The CDR3 has 14 amino acids. Germline V gene data show CDR1 as SGHTA and CDR2 as FQGNSA.

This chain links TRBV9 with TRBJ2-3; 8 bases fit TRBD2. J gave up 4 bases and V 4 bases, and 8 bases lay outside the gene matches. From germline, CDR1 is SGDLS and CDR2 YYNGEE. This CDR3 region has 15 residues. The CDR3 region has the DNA TGTGCCAGCAGCTCAGCGGGACTAGTAGCAGATACGCAGTATTTT. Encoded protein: CASSSAGLVADTQYF. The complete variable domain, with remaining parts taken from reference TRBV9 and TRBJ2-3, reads DSGVTQTPKHLITATGQRVTLRCSPRSGDLSVYWYQQSLDQGLQFLIQYYNGEERAKGNILERFSAQQFPDLHSELNLSSLELGDSALYFCASSSAGLVADTQYFGPGTRLTVL.

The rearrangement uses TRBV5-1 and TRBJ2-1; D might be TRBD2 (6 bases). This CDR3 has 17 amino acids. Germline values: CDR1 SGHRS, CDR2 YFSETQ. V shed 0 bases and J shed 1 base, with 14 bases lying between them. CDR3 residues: CASSLGLTGLSYNEQFF. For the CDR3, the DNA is TGCGCCAGCAGCTTGGGACTCACGGGACTTTCCTACAATGAGCAGTTCTTC.

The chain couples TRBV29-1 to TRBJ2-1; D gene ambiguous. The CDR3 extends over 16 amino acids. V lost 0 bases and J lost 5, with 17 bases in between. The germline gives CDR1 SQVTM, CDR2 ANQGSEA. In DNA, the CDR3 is TGCAGCGTTGAAGATCTAAGGCAGGAGATCCACAATGAGCAGTTCTTC. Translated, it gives CSVEDLRQEIHNEQFF.